These 15 T cell receptor beta chains originate from one sample sequenced in a study of control samples from healthy donors and cancer patients. Clones were read by immunoSEQ multiplex PCR, and TCRdb kept only the in-frame ones, dropping some. This sample carries about 94,000 clones, 90% of them seen once, and the ten largest clones take less than 4.5%. The sample comprised blood. Receptors were obtained from a woman under 30 in good health.

The J gene is TRBJ2-1, the V gene TRBV18; 11 bases are a match to TRBD1. Trimming cost V 4 bases and J 5 bases; bases outside gene matches: 4. Germline lookup yields CDR1 KGHSH and CDR2 LQKENI. The CDR3 is 15 amino acids. In DNA, the CDR3 is TGTGCCAGCTCACTTGGACAGGGGGCTAACAATGAGCAGTTCTTC. Its protein is CASSLGQGANNEQFF. The full variable domain, with the rest looked up from reference TRBV18 and TRBJ2-1, is NAGVMQNPRHLVRRRGQEARLRCSPMKGHSHVYWYRQLPEEGLKFMVYLQKENIIDESGMPKERFSAEFPKEGPSILRIQQVVRGDSAAYFCASSLGQGANNEQFFGPGTRLTVL.

Here the CDR3 DNA reads TGTGCCAGCAGCCCCACTAGCGACACCGGGGAGCTGTTTTTT. Its translation: CASSPTSDTGELFF. This chain joins TRBV6-4 and TRBJ2-2; TRBD2 matches 7 bases. In germline, CDR1 is MRHNA, CDR2 SNTAGT. The ends lost 6 bases at V and 3 bases at J; junction bases unmatched: 4. CDR3 length: 14 residues.

The CDR3 reads CASSSFGNTIYF. The DNA for the CDR3 is TGTGCCAGCAGCTCATTCGGAAACACCATATATTTT. The gene calls are TRBV7-9 and TRBJ1-3; D is ambiguous. The V and J ends lost 4 bases and 4 bases respectively, with 5 bases between them. The germline gives CDR1 SEHNR, CDR2 FQNEAQ (reference sequence). The CDR3 runs 12 residues.

V usage is TRBV9 and J usage is TRBJ2-3, with 7 bases matching TRBD2. J was trimmed by 4 bases and V by 4 bases; bases with no gene match: 9. Germline V CDR1 and CDR2: SGDLS, YYNGEE. This CDR3 is 15 amino acids long. The CDR3 DNA is TGTGCCAGCAGCCGCTCTGGGGGGGTGGCAGATACGCAGTATTTT. It is translated as CASSRSGGVADTQYF.

The chain has TRBV6-6 and TRBJ1-1; 7 nucleotides agree with TRBD1. Germline assignment: CDR1 MNHNY and CDR2 SVGAGI (reference sequence). This CDR3 is 14 amino acids long. V shed 2 bases, J shed 7 bases, and the junction held 7 bases outside the gene matches. CDR3 nucleotides: TGTGCCAGCAGTTACAAGGGGGCGGGTGGTGAAGCTTTCTTT. As protein: CASSYKGAGGEAFF.

V is TRBV11-2 and J is TRBJ2-5; 8 nucleotides match TRBD2. Losses at the gene ends were 0 bases for V and 6 bases for J; bases not matched to a gene: 3. CDR1 SGHAT and CDR2 FQNNGV come from the germline V gene. CDR3 length equals 14 residues. CDR3 region: CASSLEGTSQTQYF. CDR3 DNA: TGTGCCAGCAGCTTAGAGGGGACTAGTCAGACCCAGTACTTC.

The chain recombines TRBV15 with TRBJ2-7; D is unclear. V was clipped by 0 bases and J by 2 bases, with 11 bases between them. Per germline, CDR1 LNHNV and CDR2 YYDKDF (reference sequence). CDR3 length: 15 amino acids. The CDR3 reads CATSRDLVDPYEQYF. CDR3 nucleotide sequence: TGTGCCACCAGCAGAGATCTTGTGGATCCCTACGAGCAGTACTTC.

CDR3 nucleotide sequence: TGTGCCAGCAGTACTTACAGGGGCGGCTACACCTTC. It is translated as CASSTYRGGYTF. The genes are TRBV6-5 and TRBJ1-2; 7 bases are shared with TRBD1. The J segment lost 8 bases and the V segment lost 5 bases, leaving 5 bases of the junction unmatched. The CDR3 is 12 amino acids. Per germline, CDR1 MNHEY and CDR2 SVGAGI.

This chain links TRBV7-8 with TRBJ1-6, with 7 bases lining up with TRBD1. This CDR3 contains 13 residues. The germline V gene encodes CDR1 SGHVS and CDR2 FQNEAQ. The V and J ends lost 5 bases and 11 bases, in that order; junction bases with no gene match: 6. CDR3 protein: CASSQGVGTPLHF. The DNA for the CDR3 is TGTGCCAGCAGCCAGGGGGTAGGGACACCCCTCCACTTT.

A single count supports this clone. The chain is built from TRBV6-6 and TRBJ1-5; D is unresolved. The V gene lost 8 bases and the J gene lost 1 base, with 3 bases spanning the gap. The CDR3 runs 11 residues. CDR1 and CDR2 from the germline V gene are MNHNY and SVGAGI (reference sequence). CDR3 sequence (DNA): TGTGCCAGCGGGAGCAATCAGCCCCAGCATTTT. The encoded protein is CASGSNQPQHF.

V gene TRBV29-1 combines with J gene TRBJ2-7, with 7 bases fitting TRBD1. The CDR3 runs 14 residues. V was clipped by 6 bases and J by 0 bases; unmatched bases: 8. From germline, CDR1 is SQVTM and CDR2 ANQGSEA. This CDR3 reads CSVAGTAISYEQYF. In DNA, the CDR3 is TGCAGCGTAGCCGGGACAGCCATCTCCTACGAGCAGTACTTC.

V is TRBV19 and J is TRBJ1-2, with 7 bases matching TRBD1. The CDR3 loop spans 14 amino acids. Germline trimming cut 4 bases from V and 0 bases from J; bases unmatched to any gene: 2. CDR1 and CDR2 (germline): LNHDA, SQIVND (reference sequence). CDR3 sequence (DNA): TGTGCCAGTAGTACCGGGACAGCTAACTATGGCTACACCTTC. Translating it yields CASSTGTANYGYTF.

The rearrangement joins TRBV27 to TRBJ2-5, with a weak D call TRBD1 (5 bases). Trimming shortened V by 2 bases and J by 4 bases, and 11 bases separated the two germline ends. This CDR3 contains 14 residues. The germline V gene has CDR1 MNHEY and CDR2 SMNVEV (reference sequence). CDR3 coding DNA: TGTGCCAGCAGTTTAAGGCAGGGTGGAGAGACCCAGTACTTC. This encodes CASSLRQGGETQYF.

The rearrangement joins TRBV3-1 (or the pseudogene TRBV3-2) to TRBJ1-4; possible D gene TRBD1, 6 bases. The CDR3 runs to 14 residues. Trimming stripped 4 bases from V and 8 bases from J, with 14 bases between. The germline V gene has CDR1 LGHDT and CDR2 YNNKEL (reference sequence). This CDR3 is CASSPNRDREKLFF. In DNA form, the CDR3 reads TGTGCCAGCAGCCCTAACAGGGATCGGGAAAAACTGTTTTTT.

The chain carries TRBV9 and TRBJ1-1; D is unclear. V was cut by 3 bases and J by 4 bases, with 7 bases left in between. This CDR3 spans 12 amino acids. Germline CDR1 reads SGDLS; CDR2 reads YYNGEE. The DNA for the CDR3 is TGTGCCAGCAGCGCGGCGAGCACTGAAGCTTTCTTT. Translation gives CASSAASTEAFF.